A selection of T cell receptor beta chains follows, all from one sample in a study of blood T cell repertoires in COVID-19. Profiling relied on immunoSEQ multiplex PCR, and the TCRdb table lists in-frame clones only, not all of them. The data show fewer than 400,000 clones, around nine tenths seen once. Sequenced sample: PBMCs or T cells enriched from blood (not recorded which). The source is a man under 40 who had recovered from COVID-19. Each CDR3 is given with its conserved first and last residue. Each record gives: V gene, D gene, J gene, clone size, CDR3 DNA, CDR3 protein. A D gene is named only where the DNA matches it firmly. Some rows mark clone size as missing; the rest say once, few, many or name a class of expanded clone.

v_call: TRBV9; d_call: -; j_call: TRBJ1-3; clone_size: -; cdr3_nt: TGTGCCAGCAGCGCAAGACTTGCTGCTGGAAACACCATATATTTT; cdr3_aa: CASSARLAAGNTIYF
v_call: TRBV5-4; d_call: -; j_call: TRBJ2-7; clone_size: -; cdr3_nt: TGTGCCAGCAGCCCCTATGGGAGGTCTACCTACGAGCAGTACTTC; cdr3_aa: CASSPYGRSTYEQYF
v_call: TRBV12-3/TRBV12-4; d_call: TRBD1; j_call: TRBJ1-6; clone_size: -; cdr3_nt: TGTGCCAGCAGCACCTACAGGGGCGGGTCCCTCCACTTT; cdr3_aa: CASSTYRGGSLHF
v_call: TRBV5-1; d_call: TRBD2; j_call: TRBJ2-7; clone_size: -; cdr3_nt: TGCGCCAGCAGCTTGCTCGAGCGGGGTACCTACGAGCAGTACTTC; cdr3_aa: CASSLLERGTYEQYF
v_call: TRBV5-1; d_call: -; j_call: TRBJ1-6; clone_size: -; cdr3_nt: TGCGCCAGCAGCCGACAGTCGGGGGATTCACCCCTCCACTTT; cdr3_aa: CASSRQSGDSPLHF
v_call: TRBV18; d_call: TRBD1; j_call: TRBJ1-6; clone_size: -; cdr3_nt: TGTGCCAGCTCAGAGACAGGGGGGCGGCATAATTCACCCCTCCACTTT; cdr3_aa: CASSETGGRHNSPLHF
v_call: TRBV27; d_call: -; j_call: TRBJ1-6; clone_size: few; cdr3_nt: TGTGCCAGCAGTTTGAATCGGCAGGGCCTTAATTCACCCCTCCACTTT; cdr3_aa: CASSLNRQGLNSPLHF
v_call: TRBV7-2; d_call: TRBD1; j_call: TRBJ1-6; clone_size: -; cdr3_nt: TGTGCCAGCAGCTTCGAGACAGGGAGGAATTCACCCCTCCACTTT; cdr3_aa: CASSFETGRNSPLHF
v_call: TRBV5-1; d_call: TRBD1; j_call: TRBJ1-5; clone_size: -; cdr3_nt: TGCGCCAGCAGCTTTGCGCGACAGGGGATTTATCAGCCCCAGCATTTT; cdr3_aa: CASSFARQGIYQPQHF
v_call: TRBV6-4; d_call: -; j_call: TRBJ2-4; clone_size: -; cdr3_nt: TGTGCCAGGCACCAAGGACGGAAAGACTATAACATTCAGTACTTC; cdr3_aa: CARHQGRKDYNIQYF
v_call: TRBV2; d_call: TRBD1; j_call: TRBJ1-1; clone_size: -; cdr3_nt: TGTGCCAGCAGTGTTGAGGACAGGCCAATGAACACTGAAGCTTTCTTT; cdr3_aa: CASSVEDRPMNTEAFF
v_call: TRBV28; d_call: -; j_call: TRBJ2-1; clone_size: -; cdr3_nt: TGTGCCAGCAGTAACCGCCGACTAGAGAATGAGCAGTTCTTC; cdr3_aa: CASSNRRLENEQFF
v_call: TRBV3-1/TRBV3-2; d_call: -; j_call: TRBJ1-2; clone_size: -; cdr3_nt: TGTGCCAGCAGCCAAGAGAGAGGAAGGGGGACCTATGGCTACACCTTC; cdr3_aa: CASSQERGRGTYGYTF
v_call: TRBV5-1; d_call: TRBD1; j_call: TRBJ1-1; clone_size: -; cdr3_nt: TGCGCCAGCAGCTACCTGACAGGGGACACTGAAGCTTTCTTT; cdr3_aa: CASSYLTGDTEAFF
v_call: TRBV2; d_call: -; j_call: TRBJ1-4; clone_size: -; cdr3_nt: TGTGCCAGCAGGGCAGGGGATGAAAAACTGTTTTTT; cdr3_aa: CASRAGDEKLFF
v_call: TRBV4-1; d_call: -; j_call: TRBJ2-2; clone_size: few; cdr3_nt: TGCGCCAGCAGCCACCCCGGGGGAGGTGGGAACACCGGGGAGCTGTTTTTT; cdr3_aa: CASSHPGGGGNTGELFF
v_call: TRBV27; d_call: -; j_call: TRBJ1-5; clone_size: once; cdr3_nt: TGTGCCAGCAGTTTATACGCGGGATTGCATCAGCCCCAGCATTTT; cdr3_aa: CASSLYAGLHQPQHF
v_call: TRBV2; d_call: TRBD1; j_call: TRBJ2-4; clone_size: -; cdr3_nt: TGTGCCAGCAGTCAAAAGGTCGCAGGGGGTGCCAAAAACATTCAGTACTTC; cdr3_aa: CASSQKVAGGAKNIQYF
v_call: TRBV7-8; d_call: -; j_call: TRBJ1-5; clone_size: -; cdr3_nt: TGTGCCAGCAGCTTAGGGGCAGGCAATCAGCCCCAGCATTTT; cdr3_aa: CASSLGAGNQPQHF
v_call: TRBV5-1; d_call: -; j_call: TRBJ1-1; clone_size: -; cdr3_nt: TGCGCCAGCAGCCTGGGGGGACTCAACACTGAAGCTTTCTTT; cdr3_aa: CASSLGGLNTEAFF
v_call: TRBV30; d_call: -; j_call: TRBJ1-5; clone_size: -; cdr3_nt: TGTGCCTGGAGTGTGGACAGTTATAGCAATCAGCCCCAGCATTTT; cdr3_aa: CAWSVDSYSNQPQHF
v_call: TRBV4-2; d_call: -; j_call: TRBJ2-6; clone_size: few; cdr3_nt: TGTGCCAGCAGCCAAGATCGGGATGGGGCCAACGTCCTGACTTTC; cdr3_aa: CASSQDRDGANVLTF
v_call: TRBV27; d_call: TRBD1; j_call: TRBJ2-7; clone_size: few; cdr3_nt: TGTGCCAGCAGTCGATATACCACCGGGACAGGTCTAATCTACGAGCAGTACTTC; cdr3_aa: CASSRYTTGTGLIYEQYF
v_call: TRBV5-4; d_call: -; j_call: TRBJ1-2; clone_size: once; cdr3_nt: TGTGCCAGCAGCTTGGATAGTTACGGCTACACCTTC; cdr3_aa: CASSLDSYGYTF
v_call: TRBV27; d_call: -; j_call: TRBJ2-1; clone_size: -; cdr3_nt: TGTGCCAGCAGGGGCGGGGCTGCCCTAGCATACAATGAGCAGTTCTTC; cdr3_aa: CASRGGAALAYNEQFF
v_call: TRBV18; d_call: -; j_call: TRBJ1-5; clone_size: -; cdr3_nt: TGTGCCAGCTCACCGAATGCGGGGGATCAGCCCCAGCATTTT; cdr3_aa: CASSPNAGDQPQHF
v_call: TRBV3-1/TRBV3-2; d_call: TRBD1; j_call: TRBJ1-1; clone_size: -; cdr3_nt: TGTGCCAGCAGCCAAGGGACAGGGCCGAACACTGAAGCTTTCTTT; cdr3_aa: CASSQGTGPNTEAFF
v_call: TRBV19; d_call: -; j_call: TRBJ1-1; clone_size: -; cdr3_nt: TGTGCCAGTAGTACTACAGGGTTGTTCACTGAAGCTTTCTTT; cdr3_aa: CASSTTGLFTEAFF
v_call: TRBV30; d_call: TRBD1; j_call: TRBJ1-4; clone_size: once; cdr3_nt: TGTGCCTGGAGATCAGCTGACAGGGAGAGTGAAAAACTGTTTTTT; cdr3_aa: CAWRSADRESEKLFF
v_call: TRBV11-2; d_call: -; j_call: TRBJ2-2; clone_size: -; cdr3_nt: TGTGCCAGCAGCTCACTCCCGGGGCGGGGAGGAGCCGGGGAGCTGTTTTTT; cdr3_aa: CASSSLPGRGGAGELFF
v_call: TRBV14; d_call: TRBD1; j_call: TRBJ1-1; clone_size: -; cdr3_nt: TGTGCCAGCAGCAAAGGGTGGGGACAGGGGGCGCAGAACACTGAAGCTTTCTTT; cdr3_aa: CASSKGWGQGAQNTEAFF
v_call: TRBV10-3; d_call: TRBD1; j_call: TRBJ2-2; clone_size: once; cdr3_nt: TGTGCCATCAAGGGACAGGGTAGAACCGGGGAGCTGTTTTTT; cdr3_aa: CAIKGQGRTGELFF
v_call: TRBV11-2; d_call: -; j_call: TRBJ2-1; clone_size: once; cdr3_nt: TGTGCCAGCAGCCCAGCAGGCGGGACCTACAATGAGCAGTTCTTC; cdr3_aa: CASSPAGGTYNEQFF
v_call: TRBV7-8; d_call: -; j_call: TRBJ1-1; clone_size: -; cdr3_nt: TGTGCCAGCAGCTCGGACAGACAGAACACTGAAGCTTTCTTT; cdr3_aa: CASSSDRQNTEAFF
v_call: TRBV15; d_call: -; j_call: TRBJ2-7; clone_size: -; cdr3_nt: TGTGCCACCAGCAGACGGACTTGGTACGAGCAGTACTTC; cdr3_aa: CATSRRTWYEQYF
v_call: TRBV5-5; d_call: -; j_call: TRBJ1-1; clone_size: -; cdr3_nt: TGTGCCAGCAGCTTATCGGGACATCTGAACACTGAAGCTTTCTTT; cdr3_aa: CASSLSGHLNTEAFF
v_call: TRBV28; d_call: -; j_call: TRBJ1-4; clone_size: few; cdr3_nt: TGTGCCAGCAGTTTGAACAGGGAGTACGAAAAACTGTTTTTT; cdr3_aa: CASSLNREYEKLFF
v_call: TRBV11-2; d_call: TRBD2; j_call: TRBJ2-4; clone_size: -; cdr3_nt: TGTGCCAGCAGCACTAACGGACTAGCGGAAAACATTCAGTACTTC; cdr3_aa: CASSTNGLAENIQYF
v_call: TRBV28; d_call: -; j_call: TRBJ2-2; clone_size: once; cdr3_nt: TGTGCCAGCAGTTTTCTCGGGGAGCTGTTTTTT; cdr3_aa: CASSFLGELFF
v_call: TRBV24-1; d_call: -; j_call: TRBJ2-3; clone_size: once; cdr3_nt: TGTGCCACCAGTGACCCCGGGGGTAGTGATACGCAGTATTTT; cdr3_aa: CATSDPGGSDTQYF
v_call: TRBV3-1/TRBV3-2; d_call: TRBD1; j_call: TRBJ2-7; clone_size: -; cdr3_nt: TGTGCCAGCAGCCCAGGGGGCCTCTCCTACGAGCAGTACTTC; cdr3_aa: CASSPGGLSYEQYF
v_call: TRBV7-8; d_call: TRBD1; j_call: TRBJ1-1; clone_size: -; cdr3_nt: TGTGCCAGCAGCTTAGCTGTTGGGGTGGGACAGGTGAACACTGAAGCTTTCTTT; cdr3_aa: CASSLAVGVGQVNTEAFF
v_call: TRBV9; d_call: -; j_call: TRBJ2-2; clone_size: -; cdr3_nt: TGTGCCAGCAGCGTAGGGTTCGGCGGGGAGCTGTTTTTT; cdr3_aa: CASSVGFGGELFF
v_call: TRBV12-3/TRBV12-4; d_call: -; j_call: TRBJ1-1; clone_size: -; cdr3_nt: TGTGCCAGCAGTTCCCGAGGAGGGGCTGAAGCTTTCTTT; cdr3_aa: CASSSRGGAEAFF
v_call: TRBV5-1; d_call: TRBD1; j_call: TRBJ2-7; clone_size: -; cdr3_nt: TGCGCCAGCAGCTCCCGGGACAGGGTAGCCTACGAGCAGTACTTC; cdr3_aa: CASSSRDRVAYEQYF
v_call: TRBV27; d_call: TRBD1; j_call: TRBJ1-3; clone_size: once; cdr3_nt: TGTGCCAGCAGTCCGATGGGCACAGGGGGCTTTGGAAACACCATATATTTT; cdr3_aa: CASSPMGTGGFGNTIYF
v_call: TRBV2; d_call: -; j_call: TRBJ2-7; clone_size: -; cdr3_nt: TGTGCCAGCCGGGACACTCGCTACGAGCAGTACTTC; cdr3_aa: CASRDTRYEQYF
v_call: TRBV7-9; d_call: -; j_call: TRBJ1-6; clone_size: -; cdr3_nt: TGTGCCAGCAGCCCTACGAGACAGGTCGGGAATTCACCCCTCCACTTT; cdr3_aa: CASSPTRQVGNSPLHF
v_call: TRBV4-2; d_call: TRBD2; j_call: TRBJ2-3; clone_size: many; cdr3_nt: TGTGCCAGCAGCCAAGATACTAGCGGCACAGATACGCAGTATTTT; cdr3_aa: CASSQDTSGTDTQYF
v_call: TRBV20-1; d_call: -; j_call: TRBJ2-5; clone_size: -; cdr3_nt: TGCAGTGCTAGTGAGCCGAAAGGAACAGAGTGGGAGACCCAGTACTTC; cdr3_aa: CSASEPKGTEWETQYF
v_call: TRBV7-8; d_call: -; j_call: TRBJ2-3; clone_size: -; cdr3_nt: TGTGCCAGCAGCGTCCGCAGGGAATCAAATACGCAGTATTTT; cdr3_aa: CASSVRRESNTQYF
v_call: TRBV5-4; d_call: TRBD2; j_call: TRBJ2-2; clone_size: once; cdr3_nt: TGTGCCAGCAGCTTAGATTCGATGGGGAGGGGGCTGTTTTTT; cdr3_aa: CASSLDSMGRGLFF
v_call: TRBV2; d_call: -; j_call: TRBJ2-7; clone_size: few; cdr3_nt: TGTGCCAGCTTAAGTCAGGCCTACGAGCAGTACTTC; cdr3_aa: CASLSQAYEQYF
v_call: TRBV5-1; d_call: -; j_call: TRBJ2-3; clone_size: -; cdr3_nt: TGCGCCAGCAGCCTTGGACTATATACAGATACGCAGTATTTT; cdr3_aa: CASSLGLYTDTQYF
v_call: TRBV7-9; d_call: TRBD2; j_call: TRBJ2-3; clone_size: -; cdr3_nt: TGTGCCAGCAGCCTCCCAACTAGCGCCCCGGAGGGAGATACGCAGTATTTT; cdr3_aa: CASSLPTSAPEGDTQYF
v_call: TRBV18; d_call: TRBD1; j_call: TRBJ2-7; clone_size: -; cdr3_nt: TGTGCCAGCTCACCGCGACAGGGGGCAAACTCCTACGAGCAGTACTTC; cdr3_aa: CASSPRQGANSYEQYF
v_call: TRBV7-2; d_call: -; j_call: TRBJ1-1; clone_size: few; cdr3_nt: TGTGCCAGCAGCTTAAACAGCCAGAACACTGAAGCTTTCTTT; cdr3_aa: CASSLNSQNTEAFF
v_call: TRBV5-1; d_call: -; j_call: TRBJ1-4; clone_size: -; cdr3_nt: TGCGCCAGCAGCTTGACAGGGATGGGCTCTAATGAAAAACTGTTTTTT; cdr3_aa: CASSLTGMGSNEKLFF
v_call: TRBV6-4; d_call: TRBD1; j_call: TRBJ2-5; clone_size: -; cdr3_nt: TGTGCCAGCAGTGAGACAGGGGGCGAAGCGGAGACCCAGTACTTC; cdr3_aa: CASSETGGEAETQYF